This T cell receptor (beta chain) was profiled in a study of blood T cells in healthy people across ages. Turning to the study itself: Template switching picked up about one barcoded beta molecule for each two T cells. Study results and limitations: Changes in expanded clonotypes were possibly confounded, as the CMV status of donors was unknown. The lack of PBMC sorting stopped any conclusive naive versus antigen-experienced comparison.

Trimming at V came to 1 base and at J to 6 bases, leaving 6 bases not matched to a gene. CDR1 is SGHNT and CDR2 is YYREEE in the germline V gene (reference sequence). The CDR3 is 14 residues long. A remark on this clonotype: Its antigen is currently unknown.

Combining a sample-barcoded 5' primer with a J-beta primer mix, a second PCR ran for roughly 7 to 12 cycles. Per-sample output comprised a minimum of 2.5 million paired-end reads containing CDR3. TCRdb reanalysed the 5' RACE reads using MiXCR and keeps one entry per CDR3 protein. The sample records around 1,500,000 distinct CDR3 sequences, around two fifths being singletons. Sequencing was performed on blood. This rearrangement joins TRBV5-4 to TRBJ1-2; 7 bases are a match to TRBD1. The source is a woman in her late teens or twenties in good health. The CDR3 sequence: CASSLKGGGDGYTF. CDR3 in DNA: TGTGCCAGCAGCTTGAAAGGGGGCGGGGATGGCTACACCTTC.